The clone carrying this TCR beta chain was seen more than once but under ten times. Its antigen is undetermined. The data stem from a study of T cell responses to AZD1222 COVID-19 vaccine. Broader study findings: Increases in Spike-specific TCR breadth and depth were seen after two AZD1222 doses. No day 14 peak samples; only post-peak repertoires were characterized.

Assay used: immunoSEQ multiplex PCR; TCRdb lists only in-frame clones, some missing. The table shows about 69,000 clones, with roughly 85% occurring only once. The germline gives CDR1 SQVTM, CDR2 ANQGSEA. The V and J ends lost 6 bases and 7 bases, in that order; junction bases with no gene match: 11. The CDR3 totals 14 residues. The TCR was taken from an adult who received the AZD1222 COVID-19 vaccine. The sequencing used peripheral blood, collected 28 days after the second AZD1222 dose. The rearrangement uses TRBV29-1 and TRBJ1-2; 10 bases match TRBD1. The CDR3 bases are TGCAGCGTAGTTACTAGACAGGGGGCTGCTGGCTACACCTTC. Translation gives CSVVTRQGAAGYTF.